The clone carrying this T cell receptor (beta chain) was observed a few times. A library of TCRbeta sequences, prepared with unique molecular identifiers, was generated. TCRdb ran MiXCR on the PCR reads and lists one entry per CDR3 protein. The sample includes approximately 420,000 distinct CDR3 sequences, approximately 10% of them seen just once. The V gene's germline CDR1 is MDHEN and CDR2 SYDVKM. V dropped 2 bases and J dropped 5 bases, with 13 bases sitting between them. This CDR3 spans 14 amino acids. These data come from a study of T-cell reconstitution after alpha-beta-depleted transplantation in children.

The source is a human donor who donated a stem cell graft to a child with acute myeloid leukemia. The sequences come from PBMCs from the stem cell graft donor, collected from the stem cell graft. This rearrangement joins TRBV28 to TRBJ2-7, with no clear D. The CDR3 sequence: CASSLRQVANEQYF. CDR3 DNA sequence: TGTGCCAGCAGTTTAAGGCAGGTTGCGAACGAGCAGTACTTC.